A selection of T cell receptor beta chains follows, all from one sample in a study of CD8 T cells in ankylosing spondylitis. TCRdb analysed the 5' RACE reads with MiXCR anew, one entry per CDR3 protein. The repertoire has some 300,000 distinct CDR3 sequences, less than 25% of them found once; the top ten carry about 3.5%. The sample consisted of blood, either unsorted or a sorted T cell fraction (not recorded which). The source is a female donor with ankylosing spondylitis or in good health (not recorded which). CDR3s include the opening cysteine and the closing phenylalanine or tryptophan. D genes are given only for firm matches. Size tells how often a clone was seen (once, few, many) or the class of an expanded clone, and some rows leave it out.

J gene | D gene | CDR3 length | V gene | clone size | CDR3 protein | CDR3 DNA
TRBJ2-7 | NA | 14 | TRBV29-1 | few | CSVLIGRPSNEQYF | TGCAGCGTTCTAATAGGAAGGCCTTCCAACGAGCAGTACTTC
TRBJ2-7 | TRBD2 | 16 | TRBV7-2 | NA | CASSPDGTSGAYEQYF | TGTGCCAGCAGCCCTGACGGGACTAGCGGGGCCTACGAGCAGTACTTC
TRBJ1-2 | TRBD1 | 15 | TRBV5-5 | many | CASSMSGTGTYGYTF | TGTGCCAGCAGCATGTCCGGGACAGGGACCTATGGCTACACCTTC
TRBJ1-2 | TRBD1 | 15 | TRBV20-1 | few | CSASTGGQANYGYTF | TGCAGTGCCTCGACAGGGGGCCAAGCTAACTATGGCTACACCTTC
TRBJ2-1 | NA | 14 | TRBV29-1 | many | CSVGGPESYNEQFF | TGCAGCGTTGGGGGGCCGGAATCCTACAATGAGCAGTTCTTC
TRBJ2-1 | NA | 15 | TRBV20-1 | NA | CSASPLENSYNEQFF | TGCAGTGCGAGCCCCCTAGAAAACTCCTACAATGAGCAGTTCTTC
TRBJ1-1 | NA | 15 | TRBV11-2 | few | CASSLVAAGEIEAFF | TGTGCCAGCAGCTTAGTGGCAGCTGGAGAAATAGAAGCTTTCTTT
TRBJ2-2 | NA | 15 | TRBV6-1 | NA | CASSEFAGATGELFF | TGTGCCAGCAGTGAATTTGCAGGAGCGACCGGGGAGCTGTTTTTT
TRBJ2-1 | NA | 15 | TRBV6-2/TRBV6-3 | NA | CASSSPSMPYNEQFF | TGTGCCAGCAGTTCCCCCTCGATGCCCTACAATGAGCAGTTCTTC
TRBJ2-2 | NA | 14 | TRBV9 | few | CASSVAWTTGELFF | TGTGCCAGCAGCGTAGCCTGGACTACCGGGGAGCTGTTTTTT
TRBJ2-7 | NA | 11 | TRBV5-6 | NA | CASSWGSEQYF | TGTGCCAGCAGCTGGGGAAGCGAGCAGTACTTC